This T cell receptor beta chain was recorded in a study of blood T cell repertoires in COVID-19. Data came from immunoSEQ multiplex PCR; TCRdb stores just in-frame clones and leaves some out. The table has a few hundred thousand clones, 88% seen once; the top ten hold approximately 1.8%. This CDR3 has 15 residues. Germline CDR1 and CDR2: SGDLS and YYNGEE. V lost 0 bases and J lost 0, with 10 bases in between. Participant-given clinical history determined each cohort assignment. This rearrangement joins TRBV9 to TRBJ2-7, with D perhaps matching TRBD1 (6 bases). The sequenced material came from PBMCs or T cells enriched from blood (not recorded which). This TCR was sampled from a woman aged 40 to 50 who had recovered from COVID-19. Here the CDR3 DNA reads TGTGCCAGCAGCGTAGGCCGGGACAACTCCTACGAGCAGTACTTC. Residues: CASSVGRDNSYEQYF.